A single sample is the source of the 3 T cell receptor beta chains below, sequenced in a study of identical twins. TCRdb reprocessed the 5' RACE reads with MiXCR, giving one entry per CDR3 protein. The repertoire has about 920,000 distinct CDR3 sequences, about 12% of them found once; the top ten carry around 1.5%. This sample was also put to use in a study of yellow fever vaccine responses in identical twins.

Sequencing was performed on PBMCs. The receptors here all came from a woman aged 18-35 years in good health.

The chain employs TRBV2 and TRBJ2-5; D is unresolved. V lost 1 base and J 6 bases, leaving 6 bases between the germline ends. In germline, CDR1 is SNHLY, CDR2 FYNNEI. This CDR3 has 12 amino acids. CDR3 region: CASSEDGQTQYF. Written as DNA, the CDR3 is TGTGCCAGCAGTGAAGATGGACAGACCCAGTACTTC.

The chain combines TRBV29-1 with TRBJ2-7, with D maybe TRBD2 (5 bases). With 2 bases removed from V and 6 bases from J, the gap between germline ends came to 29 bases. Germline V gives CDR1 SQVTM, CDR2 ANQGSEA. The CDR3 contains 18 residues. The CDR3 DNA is TGCAGCGTTGAAACTCTTGTTCTCTCTTGGGAGTTGGTTGGCGAGCAGTACGTC. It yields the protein CSVETLVLSWELVGEQYV.

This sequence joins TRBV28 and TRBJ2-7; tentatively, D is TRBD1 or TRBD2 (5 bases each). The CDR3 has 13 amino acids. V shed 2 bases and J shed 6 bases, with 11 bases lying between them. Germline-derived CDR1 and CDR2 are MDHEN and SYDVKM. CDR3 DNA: TGTGCCAGCAGTTTAAGTGGGGGTCGCGAGCAGTACTTC. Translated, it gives CASSLSGGREQYF.